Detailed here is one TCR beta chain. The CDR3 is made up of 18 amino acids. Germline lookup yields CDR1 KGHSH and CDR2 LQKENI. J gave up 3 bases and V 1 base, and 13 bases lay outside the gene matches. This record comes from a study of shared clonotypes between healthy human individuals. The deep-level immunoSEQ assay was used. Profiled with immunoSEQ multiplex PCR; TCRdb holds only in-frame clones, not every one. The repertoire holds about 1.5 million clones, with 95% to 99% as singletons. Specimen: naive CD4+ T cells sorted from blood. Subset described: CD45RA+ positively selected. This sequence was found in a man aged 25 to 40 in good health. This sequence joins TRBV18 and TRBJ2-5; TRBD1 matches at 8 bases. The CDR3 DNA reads TGTGCCAGCTCACCACTAGTCTTCAGACAGGGGTCTGAAGAGACCCAGTACTTC. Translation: CASSPLVFRQGSEETQYF.